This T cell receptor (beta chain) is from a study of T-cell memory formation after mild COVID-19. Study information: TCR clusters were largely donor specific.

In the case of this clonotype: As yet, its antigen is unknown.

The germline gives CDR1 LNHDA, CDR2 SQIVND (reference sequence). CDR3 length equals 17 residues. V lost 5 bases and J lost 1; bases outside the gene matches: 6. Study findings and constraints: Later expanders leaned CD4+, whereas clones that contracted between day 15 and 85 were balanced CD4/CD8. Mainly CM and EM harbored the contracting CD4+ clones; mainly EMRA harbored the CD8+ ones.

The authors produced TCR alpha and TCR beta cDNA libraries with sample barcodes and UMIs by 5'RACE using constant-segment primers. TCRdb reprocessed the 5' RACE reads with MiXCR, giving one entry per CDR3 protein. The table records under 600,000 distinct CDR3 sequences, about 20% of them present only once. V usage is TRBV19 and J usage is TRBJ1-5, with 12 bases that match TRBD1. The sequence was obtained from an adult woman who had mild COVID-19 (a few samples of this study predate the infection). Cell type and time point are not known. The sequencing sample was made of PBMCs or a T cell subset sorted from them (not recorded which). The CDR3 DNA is TGTGCCAGTAGTGCCCCGGGACAGGGGGCGAGCAATCAGCCCCAGCATTTT. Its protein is CASSAPGQGASNQPQHF.